In its sample, the clone carrying this T cell receptor (beta chain) was seen a few times. Antigen unknown. The data stem from a study of T cell responses to AZD1222 COVID-19 vaccine. Study-wide results and limits: The study found vaccine-associated CD4 TCRs spanning spike, dominant at 160-218 and 743-854. The donors showed a predominance of white British ancestry and of females, with possible underestimation of clonal diversity. Repertoire sampling occurred only after the peak T cell response.

V shed 2 bases and J shed 1 base, with 5 bases lying between them. This CDR3 is 13 amino acids long. CDR1 is SEHNR and CDR2 is FQNEAQ in the germline V gene (reference sequence). Generated by immunoSEQ multiplex PCR, the TCRdb table keeps only in-frame clones and is missing some. The table lists over 100,000 clones, around nine tenths of them singletons, with roughly 3.6% in the top ten. The sequence was obtained from an adult in good health. Sequenced here: peripheral blood, sampled on day 0 of AZD1222 vaccination. This chain links TRBV7-9 with TRBJ1-1; D not resolved. In DNA, the CDR3 is TGTGCCAGCAGCTTACAGGAGAACACTGAAGCTTTCTTT. It codes for CASSLQENTEAFF.